What follows is one T cell receptor beta chain and its context. Ineligible for inclusion were patients with other autoimmune diseases, uncontrolled infections, pregnancy or lactation. The data derive from a study of Graves' ophthalmopathy and Graves' hyperthyroidism. Investigators amplified TCR beta CDR3 regions from RNA transcripts. RT-PCR was first run with HTBI primers, then multiplex PCR in a second round. TCRdb processed the multiplex PCR reads anew with MiXCR; each CDR3 protein has one entry. The sample shows 900,000 to 1,200,000 distinct CDR3 sequences, roughly 35% of them seen only once. Trimming at V came to 2 bases and at J to 11 bases, leaving 9 bases not matched to a gene. CDR1 LGHDT and CDR2 YNNKEL come from the germline V gene (reference sequence). The CDR3 length is 14 residues.

The sequence was obtained from an adult man with Graves' hyperthyroidism. The sample comprised peripheral blood or thyroid tissue (not recorded which). The chain carries TRBV3-1 and TRBJ1-1; 9 bases line up with TRBD1. The CDR3 region is CASSQREGDRVAFF. The CDR3 DNA follows: TGTGCCAGCAGCCAACGAGAAGGGGACAGGGTGGCTTTCTTT.